This TCR beta chain was sequenced in a study of cytomegalovirus exposure and HLA in healthy donors. The study, taken as a whole, reports: About 180 TCR beta chains were listed as cytomegalovirus-associated. Donors were assumed by presence/absence analyses to have roughly uniform sequencing depth.

A multiplex PCR was run with 60 Vbeta primers and 13 Jbeta primers. Repertoires were generated with immunoSEQ multiplex PCR, while TCRdb's copy carries only in-frame clones and drops some. The table includes around 150,000 clones, less than 85% detected once. This CDR3 spans 13 amino acids. Germline CDR1 reads LNHDA; CDR2 reads SQIVND (reference sequence). Losses at the gene ends were 4 bases for V and 1 base for J; bases not matched to a gene: 1. Concerning this clone itself: Its antigen is not known.

This TCR was recovered from a man aged 50 or older in good health and CMV-seropositive. The sequenced sample consisted of PBMCs. The chain links TRBV19 to TRBJ2-7; 7 positions agree with TRBD1. CDR3 sequence reads: CASSNRGSYEQYF. CDR3 nucleotides: TGTGCCAGTAGTAACAGGGGTTCCTACGAGCAGTACTTC.